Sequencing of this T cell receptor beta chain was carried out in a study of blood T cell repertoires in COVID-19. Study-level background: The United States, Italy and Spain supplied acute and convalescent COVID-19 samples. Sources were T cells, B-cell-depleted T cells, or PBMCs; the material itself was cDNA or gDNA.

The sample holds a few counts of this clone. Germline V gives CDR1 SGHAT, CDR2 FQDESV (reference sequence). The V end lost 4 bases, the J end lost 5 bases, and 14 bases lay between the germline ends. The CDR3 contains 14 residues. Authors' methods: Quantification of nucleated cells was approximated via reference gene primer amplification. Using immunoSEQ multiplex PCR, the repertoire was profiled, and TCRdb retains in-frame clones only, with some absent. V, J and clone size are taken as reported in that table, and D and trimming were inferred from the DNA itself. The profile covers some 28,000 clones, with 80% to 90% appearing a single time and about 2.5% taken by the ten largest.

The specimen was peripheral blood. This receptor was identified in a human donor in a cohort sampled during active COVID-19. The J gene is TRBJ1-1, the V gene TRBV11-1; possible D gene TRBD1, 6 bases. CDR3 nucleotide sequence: TGTGCCAGCAGCTCAGGGACATCGGTTACTGAAGCTTTCTTT. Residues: CASSSGTSVTEAFF. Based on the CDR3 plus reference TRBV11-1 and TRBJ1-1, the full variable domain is EAEVAQSPRYKITEKSQAVAFWCDPISGHATLYWYRQILGQGPELLVQFQDESVVDDSQLPKDRFSAERLKGVDSTLKIQPAELGDSAMYLCASSSGTSVTEAFFGQGTRLTVV.